Presented here are 6 T cell receptor beta chains from one specimen sequenced in a study of PD-L1 blockade in urothelial cancer. Measured with immunoSEQ multiplex PCR; TCRdb has only the in-frame clones, and not every one. The sample lists 100,000 or so clones, approximately 90% occurring once. The material sequenced was PBMCs, taken around atezolizumab (anti-PD-L1) treatment. These receptors came from a woman older than 75 with urothelial cancer.

The rearrangement uses TRBV29-1 and TRBJ1-2, with 8 bases identical to TRBD1. Germline CDR1 SQVTM, CDR2 ANQGSEA. There are 13 residues in the CDR3. J lost 3 bases, V lost 6 bases, and 6 bases had no gene match. The chain's CDR3 is CSVPHRGDYGYTF. In DNA form, the CDR3 reads TGCAGCGTCCCCCACAGGGGGGACTATGGCTACACCTTC.

The chain joins TRBV18 to TRBJ2-7; 11 nucleotides match TRBD1. CDR3 length: 14 amino acids. CDR1 and CDR2 (germline): KGHSH, LQKENI. V was pared by 3 bases and J by 2 bases, with 0 bases of the junction left unmatched. The CDR3 DNA sequence: TGTGCCAGCTCACCGGGACAGGGGGCCTACGAGCAGTACTTC. Protein sequence: CASSPGQGAYEQYF.

V usage is TRBV7-2 and J usage is TRBJ1-4, with TRBD1 as a possible D gene (5 bases). Germline CDR1 and CDR2: SGHTA and FQGNSA. CDR3 size: 16 residues. With 2 bases removed from V and 5 bases from J, the gap between germline ends came to 15 bases. CDR3 in DNA: TGTGCCAGCAGCTTATTCGCGGCAGGGCTAAATGAAAAACTGTTTTTT. It encodes CASSLFAAGLNEKLFF. Full variable domain (outside the CDR3, taken from reference TRBV7-2 and TRBJ1-4): GAGVSQSPSNKVTEKGKDVELRCDPISGHTALYWYRQSLGQGLEFLIYFQGNSAPDKSGLPSDRFSAERTGGSVSTLTIQRTQQEDSAVYLCASSLFAAGLNEKLFFGSGTQLSVL.

The chain is built from TRBV15 and TRBJ2-5; 8 bases line up with TRBD2. Germline V gives CDR1 LNHNV, CDR2 YYDKDF (reference sequence). Germline trimming cut 0 bases from V and 5 bases from J; bases unmatched to any gene: 8. This CDR3 is 16 amino acids long. The CDR3 region has the DNA TGTGCCACCAGCAGAGATCAAGCGGGAGCCTCGGAGACCCAGTACTTC. It codes for CATSRDQAGASETQYF.

V and J are TRBV7-9 and TRBJ2-3; 7 bases align to TRBD2. The CDR3 spans 15 residues. CDR1 is SEHNR and CDR2 is FQNEAQ in the germline V gene (reference sequence). The V and J ends lost 5 bases and 6 bases, in that order; junction bases with no gene match: 11. CDR3 region: CASSPIRAGVDTQYF. The CDR3 DNA reads as TGTGCCAGCAGCCCTATCAGGGCGGGAGTCGATACGCAGTATTTT.

The gene calls are TRBV28 and TRBJ1-5; 8 bases match TRBD1. Germline V CDR1 and CDR2: MDHEN, SYDVKM. The V and J ends lost 4 bases and 6 bases, in that order; junction bases with no gene match: 11. The CDR3 contains 16 residues. CDR3 nucleotide sequence: TGTGCCAGCAGTTCCGCCCAGGGGGCGGGGGTTCAGCCCCAGCATTTT. Residues: CASSSAQGAGVQPQHF. Full variable domain (missing parts from reference TRBV28 and TRBJ1-5): DVKVTQSSRYLVKRTGEKVFLECVQDMDHENMFWYRQDPGLGLRLIYFSYDVKMKEKGDIPEGYSVSREKKERFSLILESASTNQTSMYLCASSSAQGAGVQPQHFGDGTRLSIL.